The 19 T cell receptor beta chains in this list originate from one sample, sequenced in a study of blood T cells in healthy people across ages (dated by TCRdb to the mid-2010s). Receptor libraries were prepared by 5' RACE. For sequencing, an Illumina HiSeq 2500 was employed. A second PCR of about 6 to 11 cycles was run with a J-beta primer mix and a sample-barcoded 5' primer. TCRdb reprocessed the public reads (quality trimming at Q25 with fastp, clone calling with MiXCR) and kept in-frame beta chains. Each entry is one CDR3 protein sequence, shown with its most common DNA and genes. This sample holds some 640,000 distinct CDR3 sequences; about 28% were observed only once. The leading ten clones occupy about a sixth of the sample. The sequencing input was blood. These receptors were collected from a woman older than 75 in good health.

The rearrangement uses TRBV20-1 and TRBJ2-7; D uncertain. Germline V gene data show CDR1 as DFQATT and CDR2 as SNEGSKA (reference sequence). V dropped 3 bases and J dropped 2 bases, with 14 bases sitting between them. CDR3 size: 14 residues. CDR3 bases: TGCAGTGCTAGCGACGGACGAAGAACCTACGAGCAGTACTTC. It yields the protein CSASDGRRTYEQYF.

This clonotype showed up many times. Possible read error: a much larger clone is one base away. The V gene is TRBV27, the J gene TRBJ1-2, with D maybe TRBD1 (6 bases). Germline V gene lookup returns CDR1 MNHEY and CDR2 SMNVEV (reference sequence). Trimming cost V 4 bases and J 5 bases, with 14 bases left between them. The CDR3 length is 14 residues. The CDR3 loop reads CASSWGGGPYGYTF. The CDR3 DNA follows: TGTGCCAGCAGTTGGGGAGGGGGGCCTTATGGCTACACCTTC.

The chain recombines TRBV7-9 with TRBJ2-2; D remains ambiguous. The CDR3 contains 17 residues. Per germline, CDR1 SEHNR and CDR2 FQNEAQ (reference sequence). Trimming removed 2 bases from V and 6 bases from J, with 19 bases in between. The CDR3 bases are TGTGCCAGCAGCTTATTTCCTCTGCTAGGAGCGTCCGGGGAGCTGTTTTTT. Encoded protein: CASSLFPLLGASGELFF.

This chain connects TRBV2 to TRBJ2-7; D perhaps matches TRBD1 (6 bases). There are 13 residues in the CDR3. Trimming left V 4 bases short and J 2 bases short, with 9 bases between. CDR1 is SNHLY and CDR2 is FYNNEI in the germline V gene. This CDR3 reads CASSAAGAYEQYF. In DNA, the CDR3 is TGTGCCAGCAGTGCGGCAGGGGCCTACGAGCAGTACTTC.

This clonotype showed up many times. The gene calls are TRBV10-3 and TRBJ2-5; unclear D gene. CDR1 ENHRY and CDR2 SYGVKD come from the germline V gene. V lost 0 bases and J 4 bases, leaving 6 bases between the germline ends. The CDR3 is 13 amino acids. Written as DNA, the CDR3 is TGTGCCATCAGTGAGTCGGTCCTAGAGACCCAGTACTTC. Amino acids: CAISESVLETQYF.

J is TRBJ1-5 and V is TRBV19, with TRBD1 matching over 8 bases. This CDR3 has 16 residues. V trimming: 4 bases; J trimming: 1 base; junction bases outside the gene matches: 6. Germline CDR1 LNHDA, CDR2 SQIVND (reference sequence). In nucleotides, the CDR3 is TGTGCCAGTAGTACGACAGGGGTAGGAAGCAATCAGCCCCAGCATTTT. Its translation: CASSTTGVGSNQPQHF.

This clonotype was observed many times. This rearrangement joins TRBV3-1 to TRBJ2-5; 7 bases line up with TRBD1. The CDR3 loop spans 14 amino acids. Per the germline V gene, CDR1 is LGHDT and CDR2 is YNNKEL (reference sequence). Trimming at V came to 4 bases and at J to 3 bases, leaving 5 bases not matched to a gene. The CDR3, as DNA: TGTGCCAGCAGCCCCCGGGACAGCAAAGAGACCCAGTACTTC. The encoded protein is CASSPRDSKETQYF.

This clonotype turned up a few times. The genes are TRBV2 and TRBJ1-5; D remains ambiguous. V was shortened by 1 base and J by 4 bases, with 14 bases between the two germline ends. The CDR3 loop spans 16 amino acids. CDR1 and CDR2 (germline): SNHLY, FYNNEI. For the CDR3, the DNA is TGTGCCAGCAGTGAAGGCTCGCGCCCTCAGAATCAGCCCCAGCATTTT. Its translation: CASSEGSRPQNQPQHF.

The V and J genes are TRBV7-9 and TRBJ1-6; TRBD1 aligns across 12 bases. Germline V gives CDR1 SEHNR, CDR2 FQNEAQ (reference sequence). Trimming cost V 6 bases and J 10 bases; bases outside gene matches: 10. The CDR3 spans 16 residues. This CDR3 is CASRDAGTGGSSPLHF. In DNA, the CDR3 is TGTGCCAGCAGAGATGCCGGGACAGGGGGCAGCTCACCCCTCCACTTT.

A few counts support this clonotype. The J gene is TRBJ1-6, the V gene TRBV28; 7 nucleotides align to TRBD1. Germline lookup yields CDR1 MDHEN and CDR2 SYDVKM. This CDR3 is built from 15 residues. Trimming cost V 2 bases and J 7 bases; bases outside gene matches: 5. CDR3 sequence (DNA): TGTGCCAGCAGTTTAGCAGGGGGTCTAAATTCACCCCTCCACTTT. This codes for CASSLAGGLNSPLHF.

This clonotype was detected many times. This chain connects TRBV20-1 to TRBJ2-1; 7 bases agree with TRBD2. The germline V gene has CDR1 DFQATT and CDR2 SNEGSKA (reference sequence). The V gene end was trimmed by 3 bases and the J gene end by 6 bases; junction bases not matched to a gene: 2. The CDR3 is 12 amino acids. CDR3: CSASASGNEQFF. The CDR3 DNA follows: TGCAGTGCTAGTGCTAGCGGCAATGAGCAGTTCTTC.

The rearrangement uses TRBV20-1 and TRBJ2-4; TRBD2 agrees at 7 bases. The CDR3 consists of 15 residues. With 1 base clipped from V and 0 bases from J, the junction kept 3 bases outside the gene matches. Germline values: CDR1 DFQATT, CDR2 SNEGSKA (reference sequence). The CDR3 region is CSARASGGAKNIQYF. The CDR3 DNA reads TGCAGTGCTAGAGCTAGCGGTGGAGCCAAAAACATTCAGTACTTC.

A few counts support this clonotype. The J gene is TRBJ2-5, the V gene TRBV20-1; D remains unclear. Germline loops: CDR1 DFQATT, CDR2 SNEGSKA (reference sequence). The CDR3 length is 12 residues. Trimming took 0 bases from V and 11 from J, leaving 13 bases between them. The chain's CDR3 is CSARDLGYGQYF. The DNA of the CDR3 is TGCAGTGCTAGAGATCTGGGGTACGGGCAGTACTTC.

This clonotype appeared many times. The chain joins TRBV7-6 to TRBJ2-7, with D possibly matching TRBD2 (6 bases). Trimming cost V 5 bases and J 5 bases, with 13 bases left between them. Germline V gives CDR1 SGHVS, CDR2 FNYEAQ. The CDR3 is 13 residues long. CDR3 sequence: CASSMLAGNEQYF. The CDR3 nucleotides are TGTGCCAGCAGCATGCTCGCGGGGAACGAGCAGTACTTC.

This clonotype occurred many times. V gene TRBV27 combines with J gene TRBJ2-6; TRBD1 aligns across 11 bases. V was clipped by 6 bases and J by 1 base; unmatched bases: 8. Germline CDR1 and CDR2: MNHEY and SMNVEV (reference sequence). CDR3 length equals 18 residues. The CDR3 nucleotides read TGTGCCAGCAGGGGACAGGGGGGTGTATTGTCTGGGGCCAACGTCCTGACTTTC. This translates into CASRGQGGVLSGANVLTF.

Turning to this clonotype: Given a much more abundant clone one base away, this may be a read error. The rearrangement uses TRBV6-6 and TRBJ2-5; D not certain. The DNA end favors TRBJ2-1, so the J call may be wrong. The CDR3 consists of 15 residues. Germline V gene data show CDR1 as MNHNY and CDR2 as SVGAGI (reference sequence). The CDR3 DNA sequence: TGTGCCAGCAGTTACTACCCAGTGACCCAAGAGACCCAGTTCTTC. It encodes CASSYYPVTQETQFF.

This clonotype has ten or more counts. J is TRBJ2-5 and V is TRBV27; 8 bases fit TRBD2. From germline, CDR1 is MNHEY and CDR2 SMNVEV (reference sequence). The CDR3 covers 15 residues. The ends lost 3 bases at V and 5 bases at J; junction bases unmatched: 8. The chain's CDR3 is CASSFQRGRSETQYF. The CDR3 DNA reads TGTGCCAGCAGTTTTCAGCGGGGGCGCTCGGAGACCCAGTACTTC.

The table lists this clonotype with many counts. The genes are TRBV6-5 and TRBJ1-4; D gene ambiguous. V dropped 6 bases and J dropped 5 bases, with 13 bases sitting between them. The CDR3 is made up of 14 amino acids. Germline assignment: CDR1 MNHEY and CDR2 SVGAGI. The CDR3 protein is CASSPRGGNEKLFF. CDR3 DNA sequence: TGTGCCAGCAGCCCTCGGGGAGGGAATGAAAAACTGTTTTTT.

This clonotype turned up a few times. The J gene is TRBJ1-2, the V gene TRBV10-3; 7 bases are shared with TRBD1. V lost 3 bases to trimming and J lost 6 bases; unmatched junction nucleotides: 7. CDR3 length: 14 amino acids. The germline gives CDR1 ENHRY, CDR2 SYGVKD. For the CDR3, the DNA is TGTGCCATCAGTGAAGATCGAGGGGGCGATGGCTACACCTTC. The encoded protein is CAISEDRGGDGYTF.